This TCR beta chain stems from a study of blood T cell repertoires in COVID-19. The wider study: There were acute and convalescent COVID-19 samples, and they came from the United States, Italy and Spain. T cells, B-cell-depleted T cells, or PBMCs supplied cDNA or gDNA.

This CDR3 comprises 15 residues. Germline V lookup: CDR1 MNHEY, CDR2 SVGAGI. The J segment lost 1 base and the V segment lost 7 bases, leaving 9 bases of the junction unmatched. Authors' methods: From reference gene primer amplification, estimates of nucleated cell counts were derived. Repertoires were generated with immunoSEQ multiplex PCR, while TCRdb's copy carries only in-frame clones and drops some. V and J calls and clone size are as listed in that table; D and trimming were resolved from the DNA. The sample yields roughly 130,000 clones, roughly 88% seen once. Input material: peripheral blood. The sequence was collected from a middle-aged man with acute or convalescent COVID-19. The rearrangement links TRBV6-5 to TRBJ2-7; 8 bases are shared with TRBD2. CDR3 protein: CASTRGGSGSYEQYF. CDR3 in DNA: TGTGCCAGCACTCGGGGGGGGTCTGGGTCCTACGAGCAGTACTTC.